This entry concerns a single T cell receptor (beta chain). The CDR3 is cut off 3 residues early in the read; its end comes from the germline J gene. This CDR3 region has 15 residues. Trimming stripped 4 bases from V and 2 bases from J, with 13 bases between. From germline, CDR1 is LNHDA and CDR2 SQIVND (reference sequence). The source of the sample is a study of T cells in women clearing cervical HPV infection. Study summary: Control women cleared a single incident HPV16 infection within 12 months.

Sequencing used immunoSEQ multiplex PCR; TCRdb keeps in-frame clones, though not all of them. The listing records about 30,000 clones. The genes are TRBV19 and TRBJ2-3; tentative D call: TRBD1 (5 bases). This clonotype originated in a woman between 18 and 69 years old with a cervical HPV16 infection that either progressed to CIN3+ or cleared (not recorded which). Sequencing was done on a sample of blood buffy coat. The CDR3 region is CASSRTLDHTDTQYF. CDR3 bases read: TGTGCCAGTAGTAGGACACTCGACCACACAGATACG.